The subject of this entry is one TCR beta chain. The antigen is not known. Preparation of the TCRbeta library was carried out with unique molecular identifiers. TCRdb re-called the PCR reads through MiXCR, storing one row per CDR3 protein. This sample yields fewer than 550,000 distinct CDR3 sequences, of which about an eighth are seen a single time; 11% to 15% belongs to the top ten. This entry comes from a study of T-cell reconstitution after alpha-beta-depleted transplantation in children. The study, taken as a whole, reports: After transplant, high TCRbeta diversity at day 60 in some patients arose from surviving recipient T cells and thymic progenitors. There were reportedly several hundred expanded graft clones from which alpha-beta T cells came about two months after transplant. Newly generated T cells supplied most T-cell counts and diversity one year post-transplant.

Germline V CDR1 and CDR2: SGHVS, FNYEAQ. Trimming removed 5 bases at V and 2 bases at J, with 19 bases between. This CDR3 has 16 amino acids. Sample: PBMCs, mostly from graft donor cells, taken 180 days after TCRalphabeta/CD19-depleted stem cell transplant. The sequence was collected from a female patient aged 2-10 years who had a stem cell transplant for aplastic anemia, so the T cells may come from the graft donor. V and J are TRBV7-6 and TRBJ2-7; maybe TRBD1 (5 bases). The CDR3: CASSPSRAGSTYEQYF. The CDR3 region has the DNA TGTGCCAGCAGCCCCAGCCGGGCAGGGTCTACCTACGAGCAGTACTTC.